The T cell receptor (beta chain) described here comes from a study of T cells in localized non-small cell lung cancer. Sequenced by immunoSEQ multiplex PCR; TCRdb stores in-frame clones only, minus some. Of around 30,000 clones in the sample, 88% were seen once. With 1 base clipped from V and 7 bases from J, the junction kept 6 bases outside the gene matches. Germline V CDR1 and CDR2: SNHLY, FYNNEI. The CDR3 is 15 residues long. The chain carries TRBV2 and TRBJ1-2; 10 bases match TRBD1. This receptor was identified in an older female donor with stage III squamous cell lung carcinoma. The sample in question was peripheral blood, obtained before any cancer treatment. Written as DNA, the CDR3 is TGTGCCAGCAGTGAAGGCGGAAGGACAGGGGGTGGCTACACCTTC. Amino acids: CASSEGGRTGGGYTF.